These T cell receptor beta chains were read from a single sample in a study of T cell responses to AZD1222 COVID-19 vaccine. The protocol was immunoSEQ multiplex PCR, while the TCRdb copy is restricted to in-frame clones and leaves out a portion. The data contain fewer than 85,000 clones, under 95% of them singletons. This specimen consisted of peripheral blood, obtained on day 0 of MenACWY control vaccination. These receptors all stem from an adult in good health. Each CDR3 is given with its conserved first and last residue. Fields, in order: CDR3 DNA, CDR3 protein, clone size, V gene, D gene, J gene. The D gene is left open where the match is weak. A clone size is listed for some rows: how often the clone was seen (once, few, many), or a class if it is expanded.

TGTGCCAGCAGTGAAGCGTTCGGGGCAATAGCGGGAGGGTTTACAGATACGCAGTATTTT,CASSEAFGAIAGGFTDTQYF,-,TRBV2,TRBD2,TRBJ2-3
TGTGCCAGCAGTTATCTGGGGTCAGGAAACACCATATATTTT,CASSYLGSGNTIYF,-,TRBV6-6,-,TRBJ1-3
TGTGCCAGCAGTGGAAGGGGGACCTACGAGCAGTACTTC,CASSGRGTYEQYF,-,TRBV2,-,TRBJ2-7
TGTGCCAGCAGTTACCAGCTAGACACTGAAGCTTTCTTT,CASSYQLDTEAFF,-,TRBV6-5,-,TRBJ1-1
TGTGCCAGTAGTATGGGGACAGGGGGCCTACTATTGAACACTGAAGCTTTCTTT,CASSMGTGGLLLNTEAFF,-,TRBV19,TRBD1,TRBJ1-1
TGTGCCAGCAGCTCGGACAGAAATTCACCCCTCCACTTT,CASSSDRNSPLHF,-,TRBV7-2,-,TRBJ1-6
TGTGCCAGCAGTTACGTATGGGGGGAGACCCAGTACTTC,CASSYVWGETQYF,medium-sized,TRBV6-2/TRBV6-3,-,TRBJ2-5
TGTGCCAGCAGTGTGGGACCGATTCTAGCCAAAAACATTCAGTACTTC,CASSVGPILAKNIQYF,-,TRBV2,-,TRBJ2-4
TGTGCCAGCAGCCCAGGCGGGGCTGGGGCCAACGTCCTGACTTTC,CASSPGGAGANVLTF,-,TRBV7-2,-,TRBJ2-6
TGTGCCACCAGTGATCCTAGCGGAAGCTCCTACAATGAGCAGTTCTTC,CATSDPSGSSYNEQFF,-,TRBV24-1,TRBD2,TRBJ2-1
TGTGCCACCAGTTCAGGGTCAGATACGCAGTATTTT,CATSSGSDTQYF,-,TRBV24-1,-,TRBJ2-3
TGTGCCAGCAGTTTACTTTACGAGCAGTACTTC,CASSLLYEQYF,-,TRBV28,-,TRBJ2-7
TGTGCCACCAGTGATAATTTTAGGCAAACGAACGAGCAGTTCTTC,CATSDNFRQTNEQFF,-,TRBV24-1,-,TRBJ2-1
TGCGCCAGCAGCTTCCTCCCCCCCAGGGATACGCAGTATTTT,CASSFLPPRDTQYF,once,TRBV5-1,-,TRBJ2-3
TGTGCCAGCAGCACAGGGGGCAGATGGGACACTGAAGCTTTCTTT,CASSTGGRWDTEAFF,-,TRBV5-4,TRBD1,TRBJ1-1
TGTGCCAGCAGCTTAGGTGGCCTCACAGATACGCAGTATTTT,CASSLGGLTDTQYF,-,TRBV7-9,-,TRBJ2-3
TGTGCCAGCAGCTTAGCCAGAAACACAGATACGCAGTATTTT,CASSLARNTDTQYF,once,TRBV7-8,-,TRBJ2-3
TGTGCCAGCAGCTCCGCAAGGGGATCCTTGGCGGGAGGGCTAGAGACCCAGTACTTC,CASSSARGSLAGGLETQYF,-,TRBV13,TRBD2,TRBJ2-5
TGTGCCAGCAGCCCCCGAGAGGGACAGCCGGGGAATAAAGCTTTCTTT,CASSPREGQPGNKAFF,-,TRBV7-2,TRBD1,TRBJ1-1
TGTGCCAGCAGGTACCCCCTGGGGCAGACCTACGAGCAGTACTTC,CASRYPLGQTYEQYF,-,TRBV28,-,TRBJ2-7
TGTGCCAGCAGCCCGACAGGGGTTAATTCACCCCTCCACTTT,CASSPTGVNSPLHF,few,TRBV7-8,TRBD1,TRBJ1-6
TGCGCCAGCAGCTTGGCCAAACTAGCGGGTACTCCCCTAGATACGCAGTATTTT,CASSLAKLAGTPLDTQYF,-,TRBV5-1,TRBD2,TRBJ2-3
TGTGCCAGCAGTTCGAACGATGGCTACACCTTC,CASSSNDGYTF,-,TRBV28,-,TRBJ1-2
TGTGCCAGCAGCTTAAGAGGAAACACCATATATTTT,CASSLRGNTIYF,-,TRBV5-8,-,TRBJ1-3
TGTGCCAGCTCGCCTCGGACAGGGGACGGCTACACCTTC,CASSPRTGDGYTF,-,TRBV18,TRBD1,TRBJ1-2
TGCGCCAGCAGCCAAGATTTAAGGGGTTGGGACTCTCTTTCCTATGGCTACACCTTC,CASSQDLRGWDSLSYGYTF,-,TRBV4-1,-,TRBJ1-2
TGTGCCAGCAGCGGGACAGGGGGCTACGAGCAGTACTTC,CASSGTGGYEQYF,-,TRBV2,TRBD1,TRBJ2-7
TGCAGCGTTGATCAGGGTGGAGAGACCCAGTACTTC,CSVDQGGETQYF,-,TRBV29-1,-,TRBJ2-5